The present T cell receptor (beta chain) was sequenced within a study of T cells after yellow fever vaccination. Points from the study as a whole: A large majority of primary-vaccination clones showed up again after the booster (approximately 96% CD4, roughly 91% CD8). Abundant bulk-population clonotypes could contaminate the FACS-sorted repertoires.

Notes on this clonotype: The antigen is not known.

It was through 5'RACE template switching that TCR cDNA was made, with a universal primer site and UMIs added. TCRdb reanalysed the 5' RACE reads using MiXCR and keeps one entry per CDR3 protein. The sample lists some 350,000 distinct CDR3 sequences, 8% to 10% occurring once. The CDR3 is 16 residues long. CDR1 SGHRS and CDR2 YFSETQ come from the germline V gene. V was cut by 4 bases and J by 0 bases, with 11 bases left in between. The genes are TRBV5-1 and TRBJ2-6; unclear D gene. The receptor was derived from a man aged 18 to 29 who received the YFV17D yellow fever vaccine. Here the sequenced sample was PBMCs, taken on the day of the first yellow fever vaccination. The CDR3 sequence: CASSPQTSSGANVLTF. The CDR3 bases are TGCGCCAGCAGCCCCCAGACCAGCTCTGGGGCCAACGTCCTGACTTTC.